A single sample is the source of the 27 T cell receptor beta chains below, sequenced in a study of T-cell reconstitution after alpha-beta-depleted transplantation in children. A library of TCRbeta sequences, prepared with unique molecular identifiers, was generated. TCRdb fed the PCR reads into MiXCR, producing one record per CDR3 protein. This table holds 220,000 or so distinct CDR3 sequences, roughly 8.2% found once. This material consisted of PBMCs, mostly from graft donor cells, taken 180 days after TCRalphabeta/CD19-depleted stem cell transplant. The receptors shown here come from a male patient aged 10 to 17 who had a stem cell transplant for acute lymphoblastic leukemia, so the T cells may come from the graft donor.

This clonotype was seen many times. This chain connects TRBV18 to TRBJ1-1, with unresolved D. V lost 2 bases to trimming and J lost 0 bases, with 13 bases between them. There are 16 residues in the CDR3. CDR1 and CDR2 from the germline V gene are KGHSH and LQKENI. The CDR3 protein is CASSPYSLGLNTEAFF. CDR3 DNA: TGTGCCAGCTCACCATATTCCCTGGGCCTGAACACTGAAGCTTTCTTT. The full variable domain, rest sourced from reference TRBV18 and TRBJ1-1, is NAGVMQNPRHLVRRRGQEARLRCSPMKGHSHVYWYRQLPEEGLKFMVYLQKENIIDESGMPKERFSAEFPKEGPSILRIQQVVRGDSAAYFCASSPYSLGLNTEAFFGQGTRLTVV.

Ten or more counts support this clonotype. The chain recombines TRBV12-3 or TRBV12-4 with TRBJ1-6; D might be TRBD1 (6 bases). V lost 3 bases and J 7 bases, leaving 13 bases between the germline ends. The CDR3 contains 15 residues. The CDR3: CASSLGGTGNSPLHF. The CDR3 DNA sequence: TGTGCCAGCAGTTTGGGTGGAACAGGGAATTCACCCCTCCACTTT.

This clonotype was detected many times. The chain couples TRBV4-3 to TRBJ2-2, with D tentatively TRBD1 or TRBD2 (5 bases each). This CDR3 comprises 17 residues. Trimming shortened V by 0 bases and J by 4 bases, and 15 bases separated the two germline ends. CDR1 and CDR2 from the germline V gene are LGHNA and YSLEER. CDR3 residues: CASSQDPGRRGTGELFF. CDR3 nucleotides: TGCGCCAGCAGCCAAGATCCGGGGCGACGGGGCACCGGGGAGCTGTTTTTT.

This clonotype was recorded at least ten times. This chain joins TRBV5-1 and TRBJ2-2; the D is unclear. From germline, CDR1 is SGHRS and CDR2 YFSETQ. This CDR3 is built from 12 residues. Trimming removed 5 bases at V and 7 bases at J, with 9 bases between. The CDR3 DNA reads TGCGCCAGCAGAAAGGGTAACGGGGAGCTGTTTTTT. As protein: CASRKGNGELFF.

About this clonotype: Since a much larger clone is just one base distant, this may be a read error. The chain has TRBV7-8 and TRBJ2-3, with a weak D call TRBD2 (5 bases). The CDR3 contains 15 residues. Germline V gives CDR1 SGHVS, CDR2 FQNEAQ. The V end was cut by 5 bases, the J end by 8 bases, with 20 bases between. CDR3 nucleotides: TGTGCCAGCAGCAGGAAGAGGGTGGAGGCAGTTACGCAGTATTTT. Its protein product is CASSRKRVEAVTQYF.

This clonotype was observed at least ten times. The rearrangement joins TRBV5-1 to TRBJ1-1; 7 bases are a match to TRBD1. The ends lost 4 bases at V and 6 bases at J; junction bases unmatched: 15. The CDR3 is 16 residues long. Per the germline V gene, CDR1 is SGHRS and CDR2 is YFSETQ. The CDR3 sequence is CASSPVRQGPLAEAFF. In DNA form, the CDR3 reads TGCGCCAGCAGCCCGGTTAGACAGGGCCCTTTGGCTGAAGCTTTCTTT.

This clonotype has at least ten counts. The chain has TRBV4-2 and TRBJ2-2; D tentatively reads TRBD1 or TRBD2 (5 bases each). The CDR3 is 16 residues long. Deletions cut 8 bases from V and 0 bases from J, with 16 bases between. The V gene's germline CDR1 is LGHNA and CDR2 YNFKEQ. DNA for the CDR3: TGTGCCAGCTCCGAACGGGGACCTCCGAACACCGGGGAGCTGTTTTTT. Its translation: CASSERGPPNTGELFF.

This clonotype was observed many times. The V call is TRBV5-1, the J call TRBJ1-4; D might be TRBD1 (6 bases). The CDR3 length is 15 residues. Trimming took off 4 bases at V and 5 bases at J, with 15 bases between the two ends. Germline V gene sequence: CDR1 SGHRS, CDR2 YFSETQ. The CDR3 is CASSAQGGGNEKLFF. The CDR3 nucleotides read TGCGCCAGCAGCGCCCAAGGAGGGGGGAATGAAAAACTGTTTTTT.

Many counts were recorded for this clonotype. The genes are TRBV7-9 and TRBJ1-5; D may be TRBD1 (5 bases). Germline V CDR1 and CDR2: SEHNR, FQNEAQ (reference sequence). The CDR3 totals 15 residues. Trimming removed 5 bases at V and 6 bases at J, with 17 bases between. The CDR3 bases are TGTGCCAGCAGCCCCTGGGGGGAAGGAACTCAGCCCCAGCATTTT. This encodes CASSPWGEGTQPQHF.

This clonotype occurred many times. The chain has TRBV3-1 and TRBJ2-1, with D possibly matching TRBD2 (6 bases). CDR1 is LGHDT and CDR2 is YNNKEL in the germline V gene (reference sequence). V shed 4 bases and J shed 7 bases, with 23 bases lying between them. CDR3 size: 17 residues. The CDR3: CASSRPLIAVMGNEQFF. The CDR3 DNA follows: TGTGCCAGCAGCCGACCGTTGATAGCGGTGATGGGGAATGAGCAGTTCTTC.

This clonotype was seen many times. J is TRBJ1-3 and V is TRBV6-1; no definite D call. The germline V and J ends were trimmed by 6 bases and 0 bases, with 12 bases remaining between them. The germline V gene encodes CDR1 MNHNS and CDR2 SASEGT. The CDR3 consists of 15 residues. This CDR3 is CASSRGSFSGNTIYF. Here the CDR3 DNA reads TGTGCCAGCAGCCGAGGATCTTTCTCTGGAAACACCATATATTTT.

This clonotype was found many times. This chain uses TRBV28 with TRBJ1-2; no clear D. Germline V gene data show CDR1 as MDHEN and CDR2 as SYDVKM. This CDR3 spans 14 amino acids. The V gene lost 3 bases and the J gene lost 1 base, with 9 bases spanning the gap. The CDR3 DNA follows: TGTGCCAGCAGTTTCTCTCGGGTTAACTATGGCTACACCTTC. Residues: CASSFSRVNYGYTF.

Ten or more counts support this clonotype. The CDR3 protein is CASSQDTGRSYGYTF. The CDR3, as DNA: TGTGCCAGCAGCCAAGATACGGGAAGGTCCTATGGCTACACCTTC. The gene calls are TRBV4-2 and TRBJ1-2; D gene ambiguous. Germline CDR1 is LGHNA and CDR2 is YNFKEQ. V shed 0 bases and J shed 4 bases, with 12 bases lying between them. CDR3 length: 15 residues.

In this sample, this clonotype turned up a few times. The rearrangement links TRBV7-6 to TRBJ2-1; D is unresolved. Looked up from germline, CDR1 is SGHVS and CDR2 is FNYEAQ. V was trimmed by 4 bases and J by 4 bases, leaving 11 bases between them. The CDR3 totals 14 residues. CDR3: CASSSSGPYNEQFF. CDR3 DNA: TGTGCCAGCAGCTCTTCCGGGCCTTACAATGAGCAGTTCTTC.

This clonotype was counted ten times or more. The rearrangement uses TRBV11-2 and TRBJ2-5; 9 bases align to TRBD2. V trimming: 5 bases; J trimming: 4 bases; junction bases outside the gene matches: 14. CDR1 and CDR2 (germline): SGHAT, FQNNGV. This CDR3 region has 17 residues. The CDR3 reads CASSPLQGNSGGETQYF. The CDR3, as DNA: TGTGCCAGCAGCCCCCTCCAGGGGAATAGCGGGGGAGAGACCCAGTACTTC.

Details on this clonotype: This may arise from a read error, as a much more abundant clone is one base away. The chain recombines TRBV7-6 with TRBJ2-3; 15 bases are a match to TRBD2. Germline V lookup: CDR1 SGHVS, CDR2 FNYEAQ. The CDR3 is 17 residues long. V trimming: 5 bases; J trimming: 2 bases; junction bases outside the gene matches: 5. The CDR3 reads CASSGGTSGGNTDTQYF. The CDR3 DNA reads TGTGCCAGCAGCGGCGGGACTAGCGGGGGGAACACAGATACGCAGTATTTT.

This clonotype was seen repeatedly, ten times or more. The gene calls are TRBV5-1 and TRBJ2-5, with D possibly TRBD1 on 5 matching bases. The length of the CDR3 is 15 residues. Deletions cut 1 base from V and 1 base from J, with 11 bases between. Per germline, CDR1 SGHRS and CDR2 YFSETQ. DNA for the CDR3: TGCGCCAGCAGCTTGCAGGGTACAGGCCAAGAGACCCAGTACTTC. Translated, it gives CASSLQGTGQETQYF.

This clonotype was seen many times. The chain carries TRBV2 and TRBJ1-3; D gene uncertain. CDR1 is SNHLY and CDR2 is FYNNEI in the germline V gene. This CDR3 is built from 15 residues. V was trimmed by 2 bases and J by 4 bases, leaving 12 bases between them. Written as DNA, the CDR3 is TGTGCCAGCAGTGAACGGCCGAGGAGCGGAAACACCATATATTTT. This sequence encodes CASSERPRSGNTIYF.

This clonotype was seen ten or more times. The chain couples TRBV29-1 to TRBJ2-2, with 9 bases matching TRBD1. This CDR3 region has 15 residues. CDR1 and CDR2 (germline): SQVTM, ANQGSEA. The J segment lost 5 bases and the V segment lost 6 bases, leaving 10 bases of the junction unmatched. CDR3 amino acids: CSVLDAGTGTGELFF. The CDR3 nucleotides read TGCAGCGTGCTAGACGCCGGGACAGGGACCGGGGAGCTGTTTTTT.

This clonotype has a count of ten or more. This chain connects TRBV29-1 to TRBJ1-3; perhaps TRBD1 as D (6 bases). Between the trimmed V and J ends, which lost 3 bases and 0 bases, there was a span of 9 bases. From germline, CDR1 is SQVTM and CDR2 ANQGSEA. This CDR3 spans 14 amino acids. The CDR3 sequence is CSVEGGFSGNTIYF. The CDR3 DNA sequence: TGCAGCGTTGAGGGGGGCTTCTCTGGAAACACCATATATTTT.

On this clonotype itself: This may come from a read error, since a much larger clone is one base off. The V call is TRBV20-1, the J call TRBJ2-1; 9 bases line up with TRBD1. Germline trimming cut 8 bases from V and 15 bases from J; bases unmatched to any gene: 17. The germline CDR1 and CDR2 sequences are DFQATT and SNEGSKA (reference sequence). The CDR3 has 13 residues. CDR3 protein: CSPRDRASIVPFF. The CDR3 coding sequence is TGCAGTCCCCGGGACAGGGCGTCTATAGTCCCGTTCTTC.

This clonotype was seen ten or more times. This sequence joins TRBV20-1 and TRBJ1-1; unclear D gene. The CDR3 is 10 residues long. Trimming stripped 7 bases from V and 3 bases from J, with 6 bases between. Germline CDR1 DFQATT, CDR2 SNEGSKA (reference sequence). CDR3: CSGQYTEAFF. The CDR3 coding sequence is TGCAGTGGTCAGTACACTGAAGCTTTCTTT.

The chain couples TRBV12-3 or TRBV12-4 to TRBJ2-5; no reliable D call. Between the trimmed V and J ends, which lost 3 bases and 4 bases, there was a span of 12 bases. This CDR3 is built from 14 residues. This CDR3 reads CASSFINLGETQYF. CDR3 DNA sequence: TGTGCCAGCAGTTTTATCAACCTTGGAGAGACCCAGTACTTC.

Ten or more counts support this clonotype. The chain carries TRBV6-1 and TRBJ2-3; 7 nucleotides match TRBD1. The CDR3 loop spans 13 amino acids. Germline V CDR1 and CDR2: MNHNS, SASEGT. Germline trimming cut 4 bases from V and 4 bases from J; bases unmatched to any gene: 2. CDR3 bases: TGTGCCAGCAGTGTGACAGGGTCAGATACGCAGTATTTT. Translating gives CASSVTGSDTQYF.

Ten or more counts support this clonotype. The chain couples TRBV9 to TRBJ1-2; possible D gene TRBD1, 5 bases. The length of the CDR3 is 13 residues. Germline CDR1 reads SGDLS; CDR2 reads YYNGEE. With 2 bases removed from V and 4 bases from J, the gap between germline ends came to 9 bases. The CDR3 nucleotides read TGTGCCAGCAGCGTTGAGCAGGGCTATGGCTACACCTTC. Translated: CASSVEQGYGYTF.

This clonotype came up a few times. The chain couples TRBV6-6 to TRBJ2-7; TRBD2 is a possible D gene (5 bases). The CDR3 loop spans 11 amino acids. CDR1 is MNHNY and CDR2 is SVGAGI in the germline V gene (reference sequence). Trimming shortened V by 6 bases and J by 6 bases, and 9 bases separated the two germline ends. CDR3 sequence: CASSGVGEQYF. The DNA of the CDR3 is TGTGCCAGCAGCGGGGTTGGCGAGCAGTACTTC.

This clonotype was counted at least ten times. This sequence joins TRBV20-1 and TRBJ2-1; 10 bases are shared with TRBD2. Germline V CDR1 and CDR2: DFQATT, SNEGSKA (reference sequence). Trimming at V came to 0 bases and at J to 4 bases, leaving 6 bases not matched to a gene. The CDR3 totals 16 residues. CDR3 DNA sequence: TGCAGTGCTAGAGAGTTACTAGCGGGGTATTACAATGAGCAGTTCTTC. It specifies CSARELLAGYYNEQFF.